Listed here are 27 T cell receptor beta chains from one sample, sequenced in a study of blood T cell repertoires in COVID-19 (dated by TCRdb to the early 2020s). Receptor amplification or capture employed the immunoSEQ multiplex PCR assay. Drawn from immuneACCESS, this table holds only the in-frame rearrangements with V and J called that TCRdb kept. Clones are partly lost; checked studies trace under half to an unresolved V gene and leave the rest unexplained. The sample has roughly 250,000 clones on record, approximately 90% of them singletons. The top ten hold more than 5% of the sample. Input material: PBMCs or T cells enriched from blood (not recorded which). The origin of the receptors is a young woman with acute COVID-19.

The chain uses TRBV10-3 and TRBJ1-1; D is undetermined. Germline V gives CDR1 ENHRY, CDR2 SYGVKD. CDR3 length: 13 amino acids. Trimming pared 3 bases from V and 0 bases from J, leaving 5 bases between. The CDR3 sequence is CAISDTVNTEAFF. The CDR3, as DNA: TGTGCCATCAGTGACACGGTGAACACTGAAGCTTTCTTT.

Only one count was recorded for this clone. This sequence joins TRBV4-1 and TRBJ2-3; the match to TRBD1 covers 8 bases. After removal of 1 base from V and 0 bases from J, the junction contained 9 bases not matched to a gene. The CDR3 loop spans 18 amino acids. In germline, CDR1 is MGHRA, CDR2 YSYEKL. The CDR3 spells CASSQVLQGAASTDTQYF. CDR3 coding DNA: TGCGCCAGCAGCCAAGTCTTGCAGGGGGCGGCTAGCACAGATACGCAGTATTTT.

The chain joins TRBV29-1 to TRBJ2-3; perhaps TRBD1 as D (6 bases). Trimming took 4 bases from V and 8 from J, leaving 16 bases between them. The CDR3 totals 13 residues. CDR1 is SQVTM and CDR2 is ANQGSEA in the germline V gene. This chain's CDR3 is CSVGKQGIGTQYF. In DNA form, the CDR3 reads TGCAGCGTTGGGAAGCAGGGGATCGGTACGCAGTATTTT.

The rearrangement joins TRBV3-1 (or the pseudogene TRBV3-2) to TRBJ1-2; 7 positions agree with TRBD1. From germline, CDR1 is LGHDT and CDR2 YNNKEL (reference sequence). The CDR3 has 14 residues. V was pared by 0 bases and J by 8 bases, with 6 bases of the junction left unmatched. The DNA for the CDR3 is TGTGCCAGCAGCCAAGATACAGGGGTAAACGGCTACACCTTC. This translates into CASSQDTGVNGYTF.

The chain is built from TRBV19 and TRBJ1-1; unclear D gene. Germline values: CDR1 LNHDA, CDR2 SQIVND (reference sequence). The CDR3 totals 13 residues. V was shortened by 7 bases and J by 1 base, with 10 bases between the two germline ends. CDR3 coding DNA: TGTGCCAGTACGAGGGTACCGAACACTGAAGCTTTCTTT. Translation gives CASTRVPNTEAFF.

This clone showed up just a few times. V usage is TRBV2 and J usage is TRBJ1-2; maybe TRBD1 (5 bases). V was clipped by 2 bases and J by 8 bases, with 15 bases between them. Germline assignment: CDR1 SNHLY and CDR2 FYNNEI. The CDR3 is made up of 14 amino acids. CDR3: CASSEYGQGGGYTF. The DNA for the CDR3 is TGTGCCAGCAGTGAATACGGGCAGGGTGGGGGCTACACCTTC.

This CDR3 is CASSLTQGTGKETQYF. The CDR3 nucleotides are TGCGCCAGCAGCTTAACGCAAGGGACAGGGAAAGAGACCCAGTACTTC. The V call is TRBV5-1, the J call TRBJ2-5, with 9 bases fitting TRBD1. In germline, CDR1 is SGHRS, CDR2 YFSETQ. The CDR3 contains 16 residues. J gave up 3 bases and V 2 bases, and 8 bases lay outside the gene matches.

The V and J genes are TRBV2 and TRBJ2-3, with a possible D match to TRBD2 (6 bases). The CDR3 is made up of 14 amino acids. Trimming cost V 3 bases and J 4 bases, with 11 bases left between them. CDR1 and CDR2 from the germline V gene are SNHLY and FYNNEI. CDR3 protein: CASSDGGRADTQYF. Here the CDR3 DNA reads TGTGCCAGCAGTGATGGGGGGAGAGCAGATACGCAGTATTTT. The entire variable domain, with the rest obtained from reference TRBV2 and TRBJ2-3, is as follows: EPEVTQTPSHQVTQMGQEVILRCVPISNHLYFYWYRQILGQKVEFLVSFYNNEISEKSEIFDDQFSVERPDGSNFTLKIRSTKLEDSAMYFCASSDGGRADTQYFGPGTRLTVL.

The chain links TRBV2 to TRBJ1-5, with 8 bases aligning to TRBD1. This CDR3 comprises 15 residues. V was clipped by 3 bases and J by 4 bases; unmatched bases: 5. In germline, CDR1 is SNHLY, CDR2 FYNNEI. The CDR3: CASSEDRAINQPQHF. The CDR3 DNA sequence: TGTGCCAGCAGTGAGGACAGGGCGATTAATCAGCCCCAGCATTTT.

The rearrangement links TRBV28 to TRBJ1-2; D is unclear. V dropped 3 bases and J dropped 7 bases, with 12 bases sitting between them. The CDR3 extends over 13 amino acids. Germline V gene data show CDR1 as MDHEN and CDR2 as SYDVKM. The CDR3 nucleotides are TGTGCCAGCAGTTTTCTGACAAGTCCTGGCTACACCTTC. Encoded protein: CASSFLTSPGYTF.

The chain joins TRBV2 to TRBJ2-3, with D possibly TRBD2 on 6 matching bases. V lost 4 bases and J lost 4, with 15 bases in between. The CDR3 consists of 15 residues. The germline CDR1 and CDR2 sequences are SNHLY and FYNNEI. CDR3 bases: TGTGCCAGCAGTGGCCAAGCGGCGGGATCAGATACGCAGTATTTT. It encodes CASSGQAAGSDTQYF. Full variable domain (rest looked up from reference TRBV2 and TRBJ2-3): EPEVTQTPSHQVTQMGQEVILRCVPISNHLYFYWYRQILGQKVEFLVSFYNNEISEKSEIFDDQFSVERPDGSNFTLKIRSTKLEDSAMYFCASSGQAAGSDTQYFGPGTRLTVL.

This chain connects TRBV7-6 to TRBJ2-7; TRBD1 might be the D (6 bases). Germline V gene lookup returns CDR1 SGHVS and CDR2 FNYEAQ. V gave up 5 bases and J gave up 7 bases, with 12 bases separating them. The CDR3 consists of 12 residues. CDR3 sequence: CASSPFRGEQYF. CDR3 sequence (DNA): TGTGCCAGCAGCCCCTTTAGGGGGGAGCAGTACTTC.

This rearrangement joins TRBV28 to TRBJ1-6; TRBD1 agrees at 11 bases. Unmatched junction bases numbered 7, after V lost 5 bases and J lost 7 bases. Germline V gene lookup returns CDR1 MDHEN and CDR2 SYDVKM. There are 16 residues in the CDR3. The CDR3 protein is CASSPHRDRGNSPLHF. In DNA form, the CDR3 reads TGTGCCAGCAGTCCCCACCGGGACAGGGGGAATTCACCCCTCCACTTT.

V and J are TRBV12-3 or TRBV12-4 and TRBJ1-1, with D possibly being TRBD1 (6 bases). This CDR3 contains 12 residues. V lost 6 bases and J lost 11, with 16 bases in between. The CDR3 is CASSPGGLWAFF. The DNA of the CDR3 is TGTGCCAGCAGCCCGGGGGGCTTGTGGGCTTTCTTT.

This chain links TRBV7-8 with TRBJ2-2; maybe TRBD2 (5 bases). This CDR3 comprises 15 residues. From germline, CDR1 is SGHVS and CDR2 FQNEAQ. The V end was cut by 10 bases, the J end by 5 bases, with 20 bases between. The CDR3 DNA reads TGTGCCAAACATCAACCGGGGAGTCGGACCGGGGAGCTGTTTTTT. Translating it yields CAKHQPGSRTGELFF.

V usage is TRBV7-2 and J usage is TRBJ2-5, with 13 positions matching TRBD2. V lost 4 bases to trimming and J lost 5 bases; unmatched junction nucleotides: 7. There are 16 residues in the CDR3. CDR1 SGHTA and CDR2 FQGNSA come from the germline V gene. The CDR3 loop reads CASSYGLAGVGETQYF. CDR3 coding DNA: TGTGCCAGCAGCTACGGACTAGCGGGAGTCGGGGAGACCCAGTACTTC. Combining the CDR3 with reference TRBV7-2 and TRBJ2-5 gives the whole variable domain GAGVSQSPSNKVTEKGKDVELRCDPISGHTALYWYRQSLGQGLEFLIYFQGNSAPDKSGLPSDRFSAERTGGSVSTLTIQRTQQEDSAVYLCASSYGLAGVGETQYFGPGTRLLVL.

This chain connects TRBV3-1 (or the pseudogene TRBV3-2) to TRBJ1-3; 7 nucleotides match TRBD1. The CDR3 has 14 residues. Looked up from germline, CDR1 is LGHDT and CDR2 is YNNKEL (reference sequence). With 1 base clipped from V and 3 bases from J, the junction kept 0 bases outside the gene matches. In nucleotides, the CDR3 is TGTGCCAGCAGCCAAGGGACAGGTGGAAACACCATATATTTT. Translating gives CASSQGTGGNTIYF.

This clone was recorded a few times. In DNA form, the CDR3 reads TGTGCCGTCCAAACCCGGGGGACTGAAGCTTTCTTT. The encoded protein is CAVQTRGTEAFF. The V gene is TRBV15, the J gene TRBJ1-1; D might be TRBD1 (5 bases). Germline-derived CDR1 and CDR2 are LNHNV and YYDKDF (reference sequence). V was cut by 11 bases and J by 5 bases, with 15 bases left in between. The CDR3 loop spans 12 amino acids. The full variable domain, in which reference TRBV15 and TRBJ1-1 provide the parts outside the CDR3, is DAMVIQNPRYQVTQFGKPVTLSCSQTLNHNVMYWYQQKSSQAPKLLFHYYDKDFNNEADTPDNFQSRRPNTSFCFLDIRSPGLGDTAMYLCAVQTRGTEAFFGQGTRLTVV.

This rearrangement joins TRBV28 to TRBJ1-6; the match to TRBD1 covers 8 bases. The CDR3 consists of 17 residues. Losses at the gene ends were 3 bases for V and 10 bases for J; bases not matched to a gene: 14. Germline CDR1 reads MDHEN; CDR2 reads SYDVKM. The CDR3 DNA sequence: TGTGCCAGCAGTTTCGGTAGGGACAGGCACCCAGAATCACCCCTCCACTTT. Its translation: CASSFGRDRHPESPLHF.

The J gene is TRBJ2-1, the V gene TRBV18; TRBD1 is a possible D gene (6 bases). Trimming left V 6 bases short and J 0 bases short, with 12 bases between. The CDR3 sequence is 15 residues long. CDR1 KGHSH and CDR2 LQKENI come from the germline V gene. The CDR3: CASSPDSRSYNEQFF. The CDR3 nucleotides read TGTGCCAGCTCTCCGGACAGTCGCTCCTACAATGAGCAGTTCTTC.

As DNA, the CDR3 is TGTGCCAGCAGTTTGTTTCAGGGGCATCACTATGGCTACACCTTC. This codes for CASSLFQGHHYGYTF. The chain has TRBV28 and TRBJ1-2; a possible D gene is TRBD1 (6 bases). From germline, CDR1 is MDHEN and CDR2 SYDVKM. V gave up 3 bases and J gave up 3 bases, with 14 bases separating them. The CDR3 runs 15 residues.

This clone was recorded once. The chain has TRBV5-1 and TRBJ2-1; weak D call: TRBD2 (7 bases). Trimming removed 2 bases at V and 4 bases at J, with 10 bases between. The CDR3 covers 14 residues. Germline V gene lookup returns CDR1 SGHRS and CDR2 YFSETQ. The DNA for the CDR3 is TGCGCCAGCAGCTTCGGGGGGCTATACAATGAGCAGTTCTTC. It is translated as CASSFGGLYNEQFF.

The CDR3: CASSLSFSGPGAYEQYF. CDR3 DNA sequence: TGTGCCAGCAGCTTGTCCTTTAGCGGCCCTGGGGCCTACGAGCAGTACTTC. The V gene is TRBV5-4, the J gene TRBJ2-7, with a possible D match to TRBD2 (6 bases). There are 17 residues in the CDR3. Germline loops: CDR1 SGHNT, CDR2 YYREEE (reference sequence). V dropped 1 base and J dropped 2 bases, with 19 bases sitting between them.

The chain combines TRBV4-2 with TRBJ2-2; 7 bases are shared with TRBD2. The CDR3 extends over 16 amino acids. V dropped 1 base and J dropped 3; count of bases not matched to a gene: 5. Germline CDR1 is LGHNA and CDR2 is YNFKEQ. The CDR3 reads CASSQAASGYTGELFF. Written as DNA, the CDR3 is TGTGCCAGCAGCCAAGCGGCTAGCGGATACACCGGGGAGCTGTTTTTT.

Only one count was recorded for this clone. The chain recombines TRBV5-6 with TRBJ1-1; D gene uncertain. The CDR3 loop spans 14 amino acids. V was shortened by 0 bases and J by 5 bases, with 11 bases between the two germline ends. Germline V gives CDR1 SGHDT, CDR2 YYEEEE. In DNA, the CDR3 is TGTGCCAGCAGCTTGGGAGGGTCATTAACTGAAGCTTTCTTT. It encodes CASSLGGSLTEAFF.

V gene TRBV7-8 combines with J gene TRBJ1-2, with TRBD1 identical over 10 bases. This CDR3 is built from 14 residues. V trimming: 8 bases; J trimming: 4 bases; junction bases outside the gene matches: 7. Germline V gene sequence: CDR1 SGHVS, CDR2 FQNEAQ. CDR3 residues: CASCRDRGFYGYTF. The DNA of the CDR3 is TGTGCCAGCTGCCGGGACAGGGGTTTCTATGGCTACACCTTC.

This rearrangement joins TRBV6-2 or TRBV6-3 to TRBJ2-2; D is uncertain. The V end lost 5 bases, the J end lost 3 bases, and 7 bases lay between the germline ends. Germline lookup yields CDR1 MNHEY and CDR2 SVGEGT. The CDR3 runs 13 residues. CDR3 bases: TGTGCCAGCAGTAAAACAGACACCGGGGAGCTGTTTTTT. Residues: CASSKTDTGELFF.